Below, 5 T cell receptor beta chains from the same sample are listed, as sequenced in a study of blood T cells in healthy people across ages. The authors ran a second PCR of roughly 7 to 11 cycles using a sample-barcoded 5' primer and a J-beta primer mix. A single record per CDR3 protein comes from TCRdb applying MiXCR to the 5' RACE reads. This sample has approximately 790,000 distinct CDR3 sequences, with roughly 60% found just once. The sequenced sample consisted of blood. These receptors were taken from a man in his thirties or forties in good health.

This clonotype was observed a single time. CDR3 loop: CASSPTGGQADTQYF. DNA of the CDR3: TGTGCCAGCAGCCCCACAGGGGGCCAGGCAGATACGCAGTATTTT. The chain uses TRBV7-9 and TRBJ2-3; TRBD1 matches at 9 bases. The germline V gene encodes CDR1 SEHNR and CDR2 FQNEAQ (reference sequence). Trimming removed 5 bases from V and 4 bases from J; junction bases left unmatched: 7. CDR3 length: 15 amino acids.

The sample holds one count of this clonotype. V usage is TRBV5-5 and J usage is TRBJ1-1, with D possibly being TRBD1 (6 bases). The CDR3 has 16 residues. Germline assignment: CDR1 SGHKS and CDR2 YYEKEE (reference sequence). Deletions cut 0 bases from V and 5 bases from J, with 17 bases between. CDR3 region: CASSLGLLGANTEAFF. For the CDR3, the DNA is TGTGCCAGCAGCTTGGGACTTCTGGGGGCGAATACTGAAGCTTTCTTT.

This clonotype was observed once. This sequence joins TRBV2 and TRBJ2-1, with 10 bases fitting TRBD2. Germline V gene sequence: CDR1 SNHLY, CDR2 FYNNEI. Unmatched junction bases numbered 18, after V lost 4 bases and J lost 0 bases. This CDR3 comprises 21 residues. The chain's CDR3 is CASSGALGGNPSGGSYNEQFF. The CDR3 DNA follows: TGTGCCAGCAGTGGAGCCTTGGGGGGCAACCCTAGCGGGGGCTCCTACAATGAGCAGTTCTTC.

The V gene is TRBV30, the J gene TRBJ2-1; possibly TRBD1 for D (5 bases). V was clipped by 1 base and J by 0 bases, with 10 bases between them. Germline V gene lookup returns CDR1 GTSNPN and CDR2 SVGIG (reference sequence). The CDR3 extends over 15 amino acids. In DNA, the CDR3 is TGTGCCTGGAGTGAAGCAGGGCGCTCCTACAATGAGCAGTTCTTC. Protein: CAWSEAGRSYNEQFF.

This clonotype was observed a handful of times. The chain employs TRBV9 and TRBJ2-7; 7 bases line up with TRBD2. V was pared by 2 bases and J by 1 base, with 6 bases of the junction left unmatched. This CDR3 is 15 amino acids long. Germline V gives CDR1 SGDLS, CDR2 YYNGEE. Here the CDR3 DNA reads TGTGCCAGCAGCGTCGGAGCGGGGAGTTCCTACGAGCAGTACTTC. This translates into CASSVGAGSSYEQYF.